This entry is about one TCR beta chain. Its antigen remains unknown. The sample comes from a study of blood T cells in healthy people across ages. Study conclusions and caveats: Per million T cells, TCR beta diversity dropped about linearly as age rose.

Donors ranged from about 6 to 90 years old and were healthy Caucasians in Russia. About 10 milliliters was the volume of peripheral blood drawn from each donor. Isolation of PBMCs gave at least 7 million cells per sample. PCR was performed a second time for about 7 to 12 cycles using a sample-barcoded 5' primer and a J-beta primer mix. TCRdb called the 5' RACE reads again in MiXCR, with one record for every CDR3 protein. Of under 1,000,000 distinct CDR3 sequences listed, 46% are singletons. Trimming cost V 5 bases and J 2 bases; bases outside gene matches: 8. Germline CDR1 reads DFQATT; CDR2 reads SNEGSKA (reference sequence). The CDR3 is 16 residues long.

This TCR was recovered from a man aged 80 or over in good health. The sample consisted of blood. The rearrangement links TRBV20-1 to TRBJ2-3, with 12 bases fitting TRBD2. This CDR3 is CSASFGLAGTTDTQYF. The CDR3 DNA follows: TGCAGTGCTTCCTTTGGACTAGCGGGAACCACAGATACGCAGTATTTT.